The 23 T cell receptor beta chains given below trace back to one sample, sequenced in a study of blood T cell repertoires in COVID-19. Using immunoSEQ multiplex PCR, the repertoire was profiled, and TCRdb retains in-frame clones only, with some absent. The data contain about 210,000 clones, 87% of them singletons. Sequencing was performed on PBMCs or T cells enriched from blood (not recorded which). Receptors originate from a man younger than 30 with acute COVID-19.

The table lists this clone with a count of one. The J gene is TRBJ2-7, the V gene TRBV15; unclear D gene. This CDR3 comprises 14 residues. Trimming took 2 bases from V and 2 from J, leaving 10 bases between them. The germline V gene encodes CDR1 LNHNV and CDR2 YYDKDF (reference sequence). The CDR3 loop reads CATSRRRLPYEQYF. The CDR3 nucleotides read TGTGCCACCAGCAGACGGAGATTACCCTACGAGCAGTACTTC. The full variable domain, its missing parts supplied by reference TRBV15 and TRBJ2-7, is DAMVIQNPRYQVTQFGKPVTLSCSQTLNHNVMYWYQQKSSQAPKLLFHYYDKDFNNEADTPDNFQSRRPNTSFCFLDIRSPGLGDTAMYLCATSRRRLPYEQYFGPGTRLTVT.

The chain joins TRBV11-3 to TRBJ2-7; D is perhaps TRBD2 (6 bases). V gave up 5 bases and J gave up 2 bases, with 13 bases separating them. CDR3 length equals 14 residues. The germline V gene has CDR1 SGHNT and CDR2 YENEEA. The CDR3 nucleotides are TGTGCCAGCAGCCGGAGTGGGGGGACCTACGAGCAGTACTTC. Amino acids: CASSRSGGTYEQYF.

This chain connects TRBV9 to TRBJ2-1; D remains ambiguous. This CDR3 comprises 11 residues. V lost 4 bases and J 9 bases, leaving 8 bases between the germline ends. Per the germline V gene, CDR1 is SGDLS and CDR2 is YYNGEE. CDR3 nucleotides: TGTGCCAGCAGCTCCTTCGGTGAGCAGTTCTTC. Encoded protein: CASSSFGEQFF.

The rearrangement joins TRBV6-2 or TRBV6-3 to TRBJ2-7, with 8 bases fitting TRBD1. CDR3 length: 15 residues. The V gene's germline CDR1 is MNHEY and CDR2 SVGEGT. V gave up 5 bases and J gave up 0 bases; unmatched junction bases: 6. The CDR3 is CASSKTGDSSYEQYF. CDR3 DNA: TGTGCCAGCAGTAAGACAGGGGACAGCTCCTACGAGCAGTACTTC.

The J gene is TRBJ2-1, the V gene TRBV12-3 or TRBV12-4, with 9 bases fitting TRBD1. J was trimmed by 8 bases and V by 5 bases; bases with no gene match: 4. The CDR3 is made up of 13 amino acids. The CDR3 DNA reads TGTGCCAGCAGTAAGGACAGGGGTGATGAGCAGTTCTTC. Amino acids: CASSKDRGDEQFF.

This clone was observed a handful of times. CDR3 sequence reads: CASSESTRPTGELFF. The CDR3 coding sequence is TGCGCCAGCAGTGAGTCGACTCGGCCGACCGGGGAGCTGTTTTTT. The chain carries TRBV10-2 and TRBJ2-2; D not resolved. Germline CDR1 and CDR2: WSHSY and SAAADI. This CDR3 spans 15 amino acids. V lost 0 bases and J lost 5, with 10 bases in between.

The V and J genes are TRBV28 and TRBJ2-7, with 8 bases that match TRBD1. Germline CDR1 MDHEN, CDR2 SYDVKM. V dropped 5 bases and J dropped 0; count of bases not matched to a gene: 6. The CDR3 consists of 15 residues. The CDR3 sequence is CASSPRTGHSYEQYF. The DNA of the CDR3 is TGTGCCAGCAGTCCGCGGACAGGGCACTCCTACGAGCAGTACTTC.

The chain couples TRBV25-1 to TRBJ2-5, with TRBD1 matching 9 bases. The CDR3 totals 15 residues. The germline V gene encodes CDR1 MGHDK and CDR2 SYGVNS. Germline trimming cut 3 bases from V and 4 bases from J; bases unmatched to any gene: 6. The CDR3 DNA sequence: TGTGCCAGCAGTGACCGGGACAGGGAGTCAGAGACCCAGTACTTC. This codes for CASSDRDRESETQYF.

The chain is built from TRBV5-1 and TRBJ2-3; 8 bases are shared with TRBD2. This CDR3 contains 15 residues. Germline CDR1 and CDR2: SGHRS and YFSETQ. With V trimmed by 4 bases and J by 5 bases, 9 bases remained unmatched. The CDR3 spells CASSPRGGVVDTQYF. The CDR3 DNA reads as TGCGCCAGCAGCCCACGGGGGGGAGTGGTAGATACGCAGTATTTT.

The chain's CDR3 is CASRAQPNEKLFF. CDR3 in DNA: TGTGCCAGCAGGGCACAGCCTAATGAAAAACTGTTTTTT. The gene calls are TRBV27 and TRBJ1-4; D gene unclear. The CDR3 consists of 13 residues. Trimming left V 6 bases short and J 3 bases short, with 8 bases between. The germline CDR1 and CDR2 sequences are MNHEY and SMNVEV (reference sequence).

The CDR3 spells CSVDIPDRVNEQYF. The CDR3 DNA sequence: TGCAGCGTTGATATCCCGGACAGGGTCAACGAGCAGTACTTC. The chain has TRBV29-1 and TRBJ2-7, with 8 bases fitting TRBD1. With V trimmed by 3 bases and J by 5 bases, 9 bases remained unmatched. Per germline, CDR1 SQVTM and CDR2 ANQGSEA. The CDR3 has 14 amino acids.

The chain couples TRBV3-1 (or the pseudogene TRBV3-2) to TRBJ2-7; TRBD1 matches at 8 bases. Germline V gene sequence: CDR1 LGHDT, CDR2 YNNKEL (reference sequence). With V trimmed by 1 base and J by 7 bases, 9 bases remained unmatched. The CDR3 consists of 15 residues. The CDR3, as DNA: TGTGCCAGCAGCCAAGCGGCAGGGGGCGCGGGGGAGCAGTACTTC. This translates into CASSQAAGGAGEQYF.

This clone was picked up one time. The genes are TRBV10-2 and TRBJ2-7, with D possibly matching TRBD2 (5 bases). The germline V gene encodes CDR1 WSHSY and CDR2 SAAADI. CDR3 length: 13 residues. V was shortened by 3 bases and J by 6 bases, with 12 bases between the two germline ends. The CDR3 here is CASSDSPGIEQYF. Written as DNA, the CDR3 is TGCGCCAGCAGTGATTCCCCGGGGATCGAGCAGTACTTC.

This clone appeared once. The gene calls are TRBV21-1 and TRBJ2-7; the table assigns TRBD1, which was not confirmed against the DNA. TRBV21-1 is a listed pseudogene. CDR3 length equals 15 residues. CDR3 DNA sequence: TGTGCCAGCAGCAAAGTTAGGACAGAACTGGGGGAGCAGTACTTC. It encodes CASSKVRTELGEQYF.

The J gene is TRBJ1-2, the V gene TRBV28, with 9 bases matching TRBD1. The CDR3 consists of 15 residues. V shed 6 bases, J shed 4 bases, and the junction held 9 bases outside the gene matches. CDR1 MDHEN and CDR2 SYDVKM come from the germline V gene. In nucleotides, the CDR3 is TGTGCCAGCAGCTCCCCAAACAGGGGGCTCTATGGCTACACCTTC. Translation: CASSSPNRGLYGYTF.

As DNA, the CDR3 is TGCGCCAGCAGCTTGGACAGGGTTTACGAGCAGTACTTC. Translated: CASSLDRVYEQYF. The chain employs TRBV5-1 and TRBJ2-7, with a weak D call TRBD1 (6 bases). This CDR3 contains 13 residues. V gave up 0 bases and J gave up 4 bases, with 8 bases separating them. CDR1 and CDR2 (germline): SGHRS, YFSETQ.

This chain uses TRBV3-1 (or the pseudogene TRBV3-2) with TRBJ1-6, with D possibly TRBD1 on 6 matching bases. V lost 3 bases and J 10 bases, leaving 13 bases between the germline ends. Germline CDR1 reads LGHDT; CDR2 reads YNNKEL (reference sequence). The CDR3 totals 14 residues. For the CDR3, the DNA is TGTGCCAGCAGCCACGGGACACTCGTCTCACCCCTCCACTTT. Translating gives CASSHGTLVSPLHF.

This clone was seen more than once but under ten times. The same CDR3 arises from other DNA sequences in this sample as well. The rearrangement links TRBV19 to TRBJ2-7; the D gene is possibly TRBD1 (5 bases). CDR1 is LNHDA, CDR2 SQIVND, per germline (reference sequence). V shed 4 bases and J shed 2 bases, with 9 bases lying between them. This CDR3 region has 13 residues. The CDR3 region is CASSSDRAYEQYF. CDR3 nucleotides: TGTGCCAGTAGTAGCGACAGAGCCTACGAGCAGTACTTC.

The rearrangement links TRBV28 to TRBJ2-2, with D perhaps TRBD2 (6 bases). From germline, CDR1 is MDHEN and CDR2 SYDVKM. The CDR3 extends over 17 amino acids. V was clipped by 4 bases and J by 5 bases, with 20 bases between them. CDR3 protein: CASSSGAAGSRTGELFF. The DNA of the CDR3 is TGTGCCAGCAGTTCCGGGGCGGCGGGGTCACGAACCGGGGAGCTGTTTTTT.

This chain connects TRBV5-1 to TRBJ2-7, with D perhaps TRBD2 (5 bases). The V end lost 5 bases, the J end lost 4 bases, and 10 bases lay between the germline ends. The CDR3 runs to 12 residues. Germline V CDR1 and CDR2: SGHRS, YFSETQ. The CDR3 region has the DNA TGCGCCAGCAGTGCCGGGGTTTACGAGCAGTACTTC. Its translation: CASSAGVYEQYF. Full variable domain (rest looked up from reference TRBV5-1 and TRBJ2-7): KAGVTQTPRYLIKTRGQQVTLSCSPISGHRSVSWYQQTPGQGLQFLFEYFSETQRNKGNFPGRFSGRQFSNSRSEMNVSTLELGDSALYLCASSAGVYEQYFGPGTRLTVT.

The rearrangement links TRBV19 to TRBJ1-1; D perhaps matches TRBD1 (5 bases). Trimming stripped 5 bases from V and 1 base from J, with 8 bases between. Germline V gene data show CDR1 as LNHDA and CDR2 as SQIVND (reference sequence). The CDR3 has 13 amino acids. The CDR3 DNA sequence: TGTGCCAGTAGTGGGGGGTGGAACACTGAAGCTTTCTTT. It is translated as CASSGGWNTEAFF.

J is TRBJ1-1 and V is TRBV9; 8 bases align to TRBD1. Germline V lookup: CDR1 SGDLS, CDR2 YYNGEE. CDR3 length: 16 residues. J was trimmed by 0 bases and V by 2 bases; bases with no gene match: 6. CDR3 protein: CASSVGTGAMNTEAFF. The CDR3 nucleotides are TGTGCCAGCAGCGTCGGGACAGGAGCCATGAACACTGAAGCTTTCTTT.

V is TRBV3-1 (or the pseudogene TRBV3-2) and J is TRBJ2-1; 7 nucleotides agree with TRBD1. The J segment lost 9 bases and the V segment lost 4 bases, leaving 3 bases of the junction unmatched. The germline gives CDR1 LGHDT, CDR2 YNNKEL (reference sequence). The CDR3 consists of 12 residues. CDR3 in DNA: TGTGCCAGCAGCCCCCCAGGGGGTGAGCAGTTCTTC. Amino acid sequence: CASSPPGGEQFF.